This T cell receptor beta chain emerged from a study of neurological immune-mediated disorders. Indicated time point: technical triplicate 3. CD4+ or CD8+ T cells, over 800,000 per library, were used for sorted libraries. V was clipped by 5 bases and J by 1 base, with 11 bases between them. Per germline, CDR1 SGHNT and CDR2 YENEEA. The CDR3 has 14 residues. It was by 5'RACE with 10-nucleotide random UMIs that the cDNA was made. Every sequencing run gave over 200 million TCR-beta sequences, taken from 15-18 subjects. MiXCR, run by TCRdb on the 5' RACE reads, gives a single entry per CDR3 protein. The table records tens of thousands of distinct CDR3 sequences, about a sixth of them present only once. This clonotype showed up many times. Its antigen remains unidentified. Study-level results: Expanded clones shared no identical CDR3 amino acid sequences across subjects, which suggested private TCR-beta repertoires in all groups.

The sample was CD4+ T cells from blood. J is TRBJ2-5 and V is TRBV11-3; TRBD1 might be the D (5 bases). The source is a female donor with HTLV-1-associated myelopathy (HAM/TSP). CDR3 bases: TGTGCCAGCAGCCAGGGATATACCCAAGAGACCCAGTACTTC. It yields the protein CASSQGYTQETQYF.